This TCR beta chain emerged from a study of CD8 T cells in Susac syndrome (dated by TCRdb to the late 2010s). Regarding the complete study: Whether CD8+ T cell activation and differentiation in Susac syndrome was antigen driven was tested using repertoire sequencing. CD8+ T cell repertoire clonality was compared between some 13 healthy donors, some 14 Susac syndrome patients and 15 multiple sclerosis patients. What the study reported, not specific to this receptor: The number of individuals in the TCR sequencing and HLA analysis was acknowledged as relatively small.

On this clonotype itself: No cognate antigen has been identified for it. No much larger clonotype is one base removed from it; base qualities were not supplied.

V and J are truncated by 5 bases and 3 bases respectively, leaving an intervening sequence of 14 bases. Via the germline V gene, CDR1 is SQVTM and CDR2 ANQGSEA. From the cysteine through the phenylalanine, the CDR3 covers 13 amino acids. The sequence is cut down to CDR3 DNA, 39 bases in frame from base 1. RNA was extracted with the RNeasy kit and about 0.5 to 1 ug was reverse transcribed using random hexamers. TCR beta CDR3 regions were amplified with the immunoSEQ multiplex PCR assay covering 54 Vbeta and 13 Jbeta segments. To correct PCR amplification bias, a synthetic template baseline was used for both primer optimization and computational correction. As for the authors' bioinformatics: Reads were annotated to V, D and J genes according to IMGT and were analyzed with immunoSEQ Analyzer, with only productive sequences retained. To calculate clonality, Shannon entropy was normalized by log2 of the number of productive unique sequences and then subtracted from one. For each patient and control, public and private clones were evaluated within the 100 most prevalent clones. Susac-specific clones were defined as absent from healthy and MS cohorts, over a thousand published viral clones and other ImmuneACCESS disease sequences. The public reads were reanalyzed by TCRdb: fastp trimming at Q25, MiXCR alignment, in-frame beta chains only. Identical CDR3 protein sequences are pooled into one entry, listed with their most common genes and DNA. What appears here as the V and J calls and clone size reflects TCRdb's work, not the paper's. This sample has about 180,000 distinct CDR3 sequences in its table, and approximately 96% of those were observed once. Around 0.15% of the sample is in the top ten clones.

High-throughput TCR beta sequencing profiled peripheral blood CD8+ and CD4+ T cells from healthy donors, Susac syndrome patients and multiple sclerosis patients. The multiple sclerosis controls were treatment-naive patients whose relapsing-remitting disease, either stable or active, fulfilled the revised McDonald criteria. CD8+ TEMRA cells were enriched by FACS, while bulk CD8+ and CD4+ T cells were purified by magnetic negative isolation. Blood was drawn into EDTA tubes, processed within 24 hours, and PBMCs were isolated by density gradient centrifugation. PBMCs intended for TCR sequencing were frozen in liquid nitrogen and were later thawed in a 37 degrees C water bath. The sorted or isolated CD4+, CD8+ and CD8+ TEMRA cells reached a purity of at least 90%.

The sequencing input was CD8+ T cells from PBMCs. This chain is built from TRBV29-1 and TRBJ2-7, with the D segment possibly TRBD1 or TRBD2, each aligning over 5 bases. The sequence came from a human donor with multiple sclerosis. CDR3 loop: CSVPGPSFYEQYF. The DNA is TGCAGCGTTCCGGGACCGAGCTTCTACGAGCAGTACTTC.